Sequencing of this TCR beta chain was carried out in a study of blood T cell repertoires in COVID-19 (TCRdb year 2020). Broadly, across the study: Samples covering the acute and convalescent phases of COVID-19 were provided by collaborators in the United States, Italy and Spain. The prospective study material was composed of cDNA or gDNA derived from T cells, B-cell-depleted T cells, or PBMCs. Deeply sampled blood TCRbeta repertoires from subjects exposed to, actively infected with, or recovered from COVID-19 were included in the dataset. A freely available public database, intended as a resource for researchers studying the immune response to SARS-CoV-2, is where the repertoires were released. Samples were obtained from the ongoing ImmuneRACE study (first 160 participants) and from over 1,000 subjects provided by 6 global collaborators. Nearly every sample came with metadata listing a de-identified subject ID, COVID-19 status, age in years and sex. HLA class I and class II types, where available, came from metadata supplied by the sample provider rather than from assay-based typing.

The germline V gene (reference sequence) specifies SSHAT as CDR1 and FNYEAQ as CDR2. From the cysteine up to the phenylalanine, the CDR3 has a length of 16 residues. Here the CDR3 DNA is all that survives: 48 bases in frame from base 1. V and J lose 1 base and 6 bases, and a span of 16 bases separates them. This clone was observed a single time. What this receptor recognizes is not known. No quality values exist for individual bases; no much larger clone is one base distant. Collaborating institutions collected whole blood in K2EDTA tubes following their own protocols. Collaborator samples were shipped for TCRbeta analysis as frozen whole blood, isolated PBMCs, or DNA extracted from either sample type. TCRbeta CDR3 regions were amplified from genomic DNA using the immunoSEQ Assay, a bias-controlled multiplex PCR. Per the source publication's procedure: The number of nucleated cells in each sample was estimated by amplification of reference gene primers within the assay. Sequence reads were collapsed and filtered to measure the absolute abundance of every unique TCRbeta CDR3 rearrangement. Productive Simpson clonality was computed per sample as the square root of Simpson's diversity index over productive rearrangements. TCRdb took over this immuneACCESS table, retaining in-frame rearrangements with V and J assigned. Such tables are incomplete; in checked studies, under half of the missing clones stem from an unresolved V gene, and the remainder is unexplained. V, J and clone size reflect that table, while D and trimming were determined from the DNA. For this sample there are about 170,000 clones; 74% appear just once. Jointly, the top ten make up around 3% of the sample.

Beyond this particular receptor, the publication reports: The quantity of clinical and demographic metadata differed by source and by participant and was supplied without curation.

The specimen sequenced was peripheral blood. This receptor was taken from a woman over 75 with acute or convalescent COVID-19. This receptor chain uses TRBV7-7 and TRBJ2-1; TRBD2 could be the D gene, as 7 bases match. CDR3 protein: CASSLEGGGLGNEQFF. The DNA sequence is given as TGTGCCAGCAGCTTAGAAGGGGGGGGATTAGGCAATGAGCAGTTCTTC.